The 6 T cell receptor beta chains reported below all come from one sample, sequenced in a study of blood T cell repertoires in COVID-19. Sequenced by immunoSEQ multiplex PCR; TCRdb stores in-frame clones only, minus some. This table has 130,000 or so clones, roughly 83% appearing once. Source material: peripheral blood. The receptors derive from a man between 60 and 75 years old with acute or convalescent COVID-19.

This clone was observed a single time. The chain has TRBV19 and TRBJ1-1; D possibly corresponds to TRBD1 (5 bases). V lost 6 bases to trimming and J lost 0 bases, with 11 bases between them. CDR3 length: 14 residues. In germline, CDR1 is LNHDA, CDR2 SQIVND (reference sequence). The CDR3 coding sequence is TGTGCCAGTAGCCTGGACACTCTGAACACTGAAGCTTTCTTT. Translation gives CASSLDTLNTEAFF.

The chain carries TRBV5-1 and TRBJ1-2, with 7 bases matching TRBD1. Trimming cost V 0 bases and J 3 bases; bases outside gene matches: 2. CDR3 length equals 14 residues. Germline-derived CDR1 and CDR2 are SGHRS and YFSETQ. The CDR3 bases are TGCGCCAGCAGCTTGGAGGGGGCGGACTATGGCTACACCTTC. Translation gives CASSLEGADYGYTF. The whole variable domain, remainder taken from reference TRBV5-1 and TRBJ1-2, is KAGVTQTPRYLIKTRGQQVTLSCSPISGHRSVSWYQQTPGQGLQFLFEYFSETQRNKGNFPGRFSGRQFSNSRSEMNVSTLELGDSALYLCASSLEGADYGYTFGSGTRLTVV.

V usage is TRBV5-1 and J usage is TRBJ1-4; D possibly corresponds to TRBD1 (5 bases). The germline V gene encodes CDR1 SGHRS and CDR2 YFSETQ. V lost 0 bases and J lost 0, with 18 bases in between. The CDR3 covers 19 residues. CDR3 loop: CASSLVFGGASSTNEKLFF. CDR3 coding DNA: TGCGCCAGCAGCTTGGTCTTCGGGGGTGCGAGTTCAACTAATGAAAAACTGTTTTTT.

This clone showed up just once. The chain employs TRBV29-1 and TRBJ1-1, with TRBD1 matching 7 bases. CDR3 length: 13 residues. Germline assignment: CDR1 SQVTM and CDR2 ANQGSEA. V trimming: 5 bases; J trimming: 4 bases; junction bases outside the gene matches: 7. The CDR3: CSVKGALGTEAFF. CDR3 sequence (DNA): TGCAGCGTTAAGGGGGCGCTGGGCACTGAAGCTTTCTTT.

The chain has TRBV7-6 and TRBJ2-3; 11 nucleotides line up with TRBD2. Germline CDR1 SGHVS, CDR2 FNYEAQ. V gave up 0 bases and J gave up 2 bases; unmatched junction bases: 7. The CDR3 spans 18 residues. CDR3 in amino acids: CASSLAPTSGELTDTQYF. The CDR3 bases are TGTGCCAGCAGCTTAGCCCCGACTAGCGGGGAGCTCACAGATACGCAGTATTTT.

The chain recombines TRBV29-1 with TRBJ2-5; 9 nucleotides align to TRBD1. V lost 2 bases, J lost 7 bases, and 11 bases stayed unmatched. The V gene's germline CDR1 is SQVTM and CDR2 ANQGSEA. The CDR3 runs 15 residues. In nucleotides, the CDR3 is TGCAGCGTTGAAACCACCGGGACAGGGAAAGGGACCCAGTACTTC. This encodes CSVETTGTGKGTQYF.